Listed below are T cell receptor beta chains from one sample, sequenced in a study of blood T cell repertoires in COVID-19. Assay used: immunoSEQ multiplex PCR; TCRdb lists only in-frame clones, some missing. Of around 340,000 clones in the sample, less than 90% were seen once. Sample: peripheral blood. The source of these receptors is a woman aged 60-70 years with COVID-19, enrolled during active disease. Both conserved end residues are part of each CDR3. The D gene is left open where the match is weak. Clone size is stated in some rows and not others, as once, few, many or a class when expanded.

d_call j_call clone_size v_call cdr3_aa cdr3_nt
. TRBJ2-5 . TRBV19 CASSIFGSRETQYF TGTGCCAGTAGTATCTTCGGTTCTCGAGAGACCCAGTACTTC
. TRBJ1-2 . TRBV5-6 CATATGTLYGYTF TGTGCCACCGCGACCGGGACACTCTATGGCTACACCTTC
TRBD2 TRBJ2-5 . TRBV9 CASSNGLAGGMETQYF TGTGCCAGCAGCAATGGACTAGCGGGGGGCATGGAGACCCAGTACTTC
. TRBJ1-6 . TRBV7-2 CASRPRGVSPLHF TGTGCCAGTCGGCCGCGGGGGGTCTCACCCCTCCACTTT
. TRBJ1-3 few TRBV29-1 CSVRQGNTIYF TGCAGCGTCCGCCAGGGGAACACCATATATTTT
. TRBJ1-6 . TRBV6-2/TRBV6-3 CASNYMDRPNSPLHF TGTGCCAGCAATTACATGGACAGACCCAATTCACCCCTCCACTTT
. TRBJ2-5 . TRBV27 CASSFWEGAETQYF TGTGCCAGCAGTTTTTGGGAAGGGGCAGAGACCCAGTACTTC
TRBD1 TRBJ1-2 . TRBV5-1 CASSPQTGHGYTF TGCGCCAGCAGCCCACAGACAGGGCATGGCTACACCTTC
TRBD2 TRBJ2-7 . TRBV5-1 CASSRDSGSIYEQYF TGCGCCAGCAGCCGGGATAGCGGGTCTATATACGAGCAGTACTTC
. TRBJ1-2 . TRBV4-1 CASSQEGRQIRNYGYTF TGCGCCAGCAGCCAAGAGGGTCGACAGATTAGGAACTATGGCTACACCTTC
TRBD1 TRBJ2-7 . TRBV18 CASSSTGSYEQYF TGTGCCAGCTCTTCGACAGGGAGCTACGAGCAGTACTTC
. TRBJ2-2 . TRBV7-3 CASSLSRGNTGELFF TGTGCCAGCAGCCTCTCTAGGGGGAACACCGGGGAGCTGTTTTTT
. TRBJ2-5 . TRBV7-6 CASSLVFLQVGAETQYF TGTGCCAGCAGCTTAGTGTTCTTGCAGGTGGGGGCGGAGACCCAGTACTTC
. TRBJ2-7 . TRBV6-1 CASSERGGASYEQYF TGTGCCAGCAGTGAACGAGGGGGGGCCTCCTACGAGCAGTACTTC
. TRBJ1-3 . TRBV5-4 CASSRGDNSGNTIYF TGTGCCAGCAGTCGGGGGGACAACTCTGGAAACACCATATATTTT
TRBD2 TRBJ2-5 . TRBV5-4 CASSSTSAIGETQYF TGTGCCAGCAGTTCTACTAGCGCCATAGGGGAGACCCAGTACTTC
TRBD1 TRBJ2-4 . TRBV27 CASSGTVGIQYF TGTGCCAGCAGTGGGACAGTCGGCATTCAGTACTTC
TRBD1 TRBJ2-1 . TRBV6-2/TRBV6-3 CASSAFPGQGANEQFF TGTGCCAGCAGTGCTTTTCCGGGACAGGGGGCCAATGAGCAGTTCTTC
. TRBJ2-7 many TRBV10-1 CASSETDRLYEQYF TGCGCCAGCAGTGAAACCGACAGGCTTTACGAGCAGTACTTC
TRBD2 TRBJ2-3 . TRBV7-2 CASSLKPGLRSDTQYF TGTGCCAGCAGCTTAAAGCCGGGACTAAGGTCAGATACGCAGTATTTT
. TRBJ1-2 . TRBV6-5 CASRMTENYGYTF TGTGCCAGCAGAATGACAGAGAACTATGGCTACACCTTC
TRBD1 TRBJ1-1 once TRBV6-6 CASSYEGTGPNTEAFF TGTGCCAGCAGTTACGAAGGGACAGGGCCGAACACTGAAGCTTTCTTT
TRBD1 TRBJ2-7 . TRBV5-4 CASSPGQGGEQYF TGTGCCAGCAGCCCAGGACAGGGTGGCGAGCAGTACTTC
. TRBJ2-7 few TRBV7-6 CASSRGQNYEQYF TGTGCCAGCAGCCGCGGACAGAACTACGAGCAGTACTTC
TRBD1 TRBJ1-2 . TRBV11-2 CASSLGQPYGYTF TGTGCCAGCAGCTTGGGACAGCCCTATGGCTACACCTTC
. TRBJ1-1 . TRBV18 CASSPQVTGRRNTEAFF TGTGCCAGCTCACCCCAGGTTACAGGGCGCAGGAACACTGAAGCTTTCTTT
TRBD2 TRBJ2-1 . TRBV9 CASSVEGRASYNEQFF TGTGCCAGCAGCGTAGAGGGGAGGGCGTCCTACAATGAGCAGTTCTTC
. TRBJ1-3 . TRBV15 CATSRQPQSGNTIYF TGTGCCACCAGCAGGCAGCCACAGTCTGGAAACACCATATATTTT
TRBD1 TRBJ2-7 . TRBV19 CASSITGVPYEQYF TGTGCCAGTAGTATAACAGGGGTACCCTACGAGCAGTACTTC
. TRBJ1-2 . TRBV20-1 CSASDRWGYTF TGCAGTGCTAGTGATAGATGGGGCTACACCTTC
TRBD2 TRBJ2-1 . TRBV6-6 CASSLLTLAGGQNEQFF TGTGCCAGCAGTCTACTCACCCTAGCGGGGGGGCAGAATGAGCAGTTCTTC
. TRBJ1-3 . TRBV7-8 CASSLAPGGSGNTIYF TGTGCCAGCAGCTTAGCGCCGGGGGGCTCTGGAAACACCATATATTTT
. TRBJ2-3 . TRBV5-1 CASSLGDFNTDTQYF TGCGCCAGCAGCTTGGGGGACTTCAACACAGATACGCAGTATTTT
TRBD1 TRBJ1-2 . TRBV5-4 CASSPGTATNYGYTF TGTGCCAGCAGCCCCGGGACAGCCACTAACTATGGCTACACCTTC
. TRBJ2-3 . TRBV18 CASSPRLGRTDTQYF TGTGCCAGCTCACCCCGGCTAGGAAGGACAGATACGCAGTATTTT
TRBD2 TRBJ2-3 few TRBV10-3 CAVRASGGTDTQYF TGTGCCGTTAGGGCTAGCGGGGGGACAGATACGCAGTATTTT
. TRBJ1-2 once TRBV4-3 CASSQDIGLYGYTF TGCGCCAGCAGCCAAGATATAGGACTCTATGGCTACACCTTC
. TRBJ1-2 . TRBV5-1 CASSPDGGGYTF TGCGCCAGCAGCCCTGACGGGGGTGGCTACACCTTC
. TRBJ2-3 once TRBV6-4 CASSSRGNPSTDTQYF TGTGCCAGCAGTTCACGAGGAAATCCTAGCACAGATACGCAGTATTTT
TRBD1 TRBJ2-2 . TRBV29-1 CSAGQDRGPAGELFF TGCAGCGCCGGGCAGGACAGGGGGCCTGCCGGGGAGCTGTTTTTT
TRBD1 TRBJ1-6 . TRBV27 CASTHWGQGDSPLHF TGTGCCAGCACCCATTGGGGACAGGGGGATTCACCCCTCCACTTT
TRBD2 TRBJ2-5 . TRBV5-1 CASSSGASGVQETQYF TGCGCCAGCAGCTCTGGAGCTAGCGGGGTCCAAGAGACCCAGTACTTC
TRBD2 TRBJ2-2 . TRBV3-1/TRBV3-2 CASSQESGGLRTGELFF TGTGCCAGCAGCCAAGAAAGCGGGGGATTGAGAACCGGGGAGCTGTTTTTT
. TRBJ1-2 . TRBV3-1/TRBV3-2 CASSERGEPDTNYGYTF TGTGCCAGCAGCGAACGGGGGGAGCCAGATACTAACTATGGCTACACCTTC
TRBD1 TRBJ2-6 . TRBV6-5 CAIDRGSSGANVLTF TGTGCCATTGACAGGGGCTCCTCTGGGGCCAACGTCCTGACTTTC
TRBD1 TRBJ2-1 . TRBV4-1 CASSDHTARTGSSYNEQFF TGCGCCAGCAGCGACCATACCGCCAGGACAGGGTCATCCTACAATGAGCAGTTCTTC
. TRBJ1-2 . TRBV29-1 CSVEQGGGYTF TGCAGCGTTGAACAGGGTGGGGGCTACACCTTC
. TRBJ1-1 once TRBV6-5 CASSYMNRGNTEAFF TGTGCCAGCAGTTACATGAACCGCGGGAACACTGAAGCTTTCTTT
. TRBJ1-5 . TRBV4-1 CASSQVGGRGSGNQPQHF TGCGCCAGCAGCCAAGTCGGCGGTAGGGGATCTGGCAATCAGCCCCAGCATTTT